The rows below give T cell receptor beta chains drawn from one sample of a study of blood T cell repertoires in COVID-19. Data came from immunoSEQ multiplex PCR; TCRdb stores just in-frame clones and leaves some out. The data hold 150,000 to 200,000 clones, with 81% observed a single time. Sample: peripheral blood. Receptors originate from a woman of 80 years or more with COVID-19, enrolled during active disease. Both conserved end residues are trimmed from each CDR3.

V: TRBV7-9
CDR3: ASSPGQGLYEQY

V: TRBV27
CDR3: ASNPLGQGPFYGYT

V: TRBV2
CDR3: ASSEEGGRSYNEQF

V: TRBV5-4
CDR3: ASTLTTGPGELF

V: TRBV5-8
CDR3: ASSLQGARETQY

V: TRBV5-1
CDR3: ASSLSGSTYEQY

V: TRBV4-1
CDR3: ASSLQGTGGFQPQH

V: TRBV4-3
CDR3: ASSQVLRADTQY

V: TRBV6-5
CDR3: ASRGGADFYGYT

V: TRBV18
CDR3: ASSPTPGQLYYGYT

V: TRBV12-3/TRBV12-4
CDR3: ASSSGGSQPQH

V: TRBV5-1
CDR3: ASSFGHEQY

V: TRBV5-4
CDR3: ASSLQQGRFGYT

V: TRBV11-3
CDR3: ASSLGGGETQY

V: TRBV7-9
CDR3: ASSRRDRQIYGYT

V: TRBV20-1
CDR3: SASVQGKGEAF

V: TRBV7-8
CDR3: ASSLAKGRAGKLF

V: TRBV5-4
CDR3: ASSLAHKRGLSNEQF

V: TRBV5-1
CDR3: ASSPGTGGLETQY

V: TRBV7-2
CDR3: ASSLRTSGGARG

V: TRBV5-1
CDR3: ASSPRTASGTEAF

V: TRBV28
CDR3: ASSYRTGAGYT

V: TRBV30
CDR3: ACFGQGIYGYT

V: TRBV6-5
CDR3: ASSTVLAGVNEQF

V: TRBV20-1
CDR3: SASLTSGGDTQY

V: TRBV27
CDR3: ASGERDSYNEQF

V: TRBV19
CDR3: ASSFGANTEAF

V: TRBV7-2
CDR3: ASSLSLAGPAYEQY

V: TRBV4-1
CDR3: ASSQDFGTGGAGGYT

V: TRBV9
CDR3: ASSTRGTGGNSPLH

V: TRBV6-5
CDR3: ATASSGGAQDTQY

V: TRBV18
CDR3: ASSPGANYGYT

V: TRBV7-9
CDR3: ASSLGRTNTGELF

V: TRBV28
CDR3: ACRQDGNTEAF

V: TRBV7-2
CDR3: ASSLEASGGYNEQF

V: TRBV7-2
CDR3: ASSPRTGVLDTEAF

V: TRBV9
CDR3: ASSVWTSTTDTQY

V: TRBV25-1
CDR3: ASSPRRQGEDTEAF

V: TRBV11-3
CDR3: ASSPRQGPEAF

V: TRBV5-4
CDR3: ASSLGAGTYGYT

V: TRBV19
CDR3: ASSKKQGALSLDTQY

V: TRBV27
CDR3: ASSPRQGDSNQPQH

V: TRBV6-6
CDR3: AGSYSIWQGYT